This T cell receptor (beta chain) emerged from a study of cytomegalovirus exposure and HLA in healthy donors. As to this clone: The antigen is not known.

This CDR3 has 15 amino acids. V dropped 0 bases and J dropped 8 bases, with 14 bases sitting between them. Per the germline V gene, CDR1 is WNHNN and CDR2 is SYGVQD (reference sequence). Study-level findings and limits: Researchers counted around 180 TCR beta chains as cytomegalovirus-associated. Later analysis indicated greater clonal expansion among HLA-associated TCR beta chains than among equally common other chains.

PCR amplification relied on 60 Vbeta primers (plus 13 Jbeta primers). The assay was immunoSEQ multiplex PCR, and TCRdb's table has in-frame clones only and misses some. The sample holds about 140,000 clones. The TCR comes from a woman between 18 and 29 years old in good health and CMV-seronegative. Sequencing used PBMCs. This chain uses TRBV10-1 with TRBJ2-4, with TRBD1 as a possible D gene (6 bases). Here the CDR3 DNA reads TGCGCCAGCAGTGAGTCTTACCAGGGGAGAGACATTCAGTACTTC. This encodes CASSESYQGRDIQYF.